Listed here are 21 T cell receptor beta chains from one sample, sequenced in a study of early T cells in non-severe SARS-CoV-2 infection. TCRdb passed the 5' RACE reads through MiXCR, listing each CDR3 protein once. The repertoire holds 55,000 to 75,000 distinct CDR3 sequences, approximately 9.3% seen once, with 1.2% in the top ten. The sample consisted of whole blood. The receptors shown here come from an adult who was a healthcare worker with PCR-confirmed SARS-CoV-2 infection or an uninfected control (not recorded which).

This clonotype was observed once. The chain carries TRBV19 and TRBJ1-2, with a weak D call TRBD1 (6 bases). Germline CDR1 is LNHDA and CDR2 is SQIVND (reference sequence). CDR3 length: 14 amino acids. Trimming took off 6 bases at V and 4 bases at J, with 15 bases between the two ends. The CDR3 DNA reads as TGTGCCAGTAGCACCAGGGGCAGGGGCTATGGCTACACCTTC. This codes for CASSTRGRGYGYTF.

The gene calls are TRBV28 and TRBJ2-4; D assignment may be TRBD1 or TRBD2 (6 bases each). Trimming left V 4 bases short and J 6 bases short, with 16 bases between. The CDR3 has 15 amino acids. Germline CDR1 MDHEN, CDR2 SYDVKM. CDR3 residues: CASSSPGGKGNIQYF. CDR3 coding DNA: TGTGCCAGCAGTTCCCCCGGGGGCAAAGGAAACATTCAGTACTTC.

This clonotype showed up just a few times. The chain recombines TRBV12-3 or TRBV12-4 with TRBJ1-1; no clear D. Trimming took 2 bases from V and 5 from J, leaving 12 bases between them. The CDR3 covers 14 residues. The DNA of the CDR3 is TGTGCCAGCAGTTTATGGGAAGGGCCAACTGAAGCTTTCTTT. It encodes CASSLWEGPTEAFF.

This clonotype has only a few counts. The chain uses TRBV29-1 and TRBJ2-1, with 7 bases matching TRBD1. The CDR3 length is 16 residues. Losses at the gene ends were 6 bases for V and 0 bases for J; bases not matched to a gene: 11. Germline lookup yields CDR1 SQVTM and CDR2 ANQGSEA. The CDR3 is CSVTKTGASSYNEQFF. The DNA of the CDR3 is TGCAGCGTAACGAAAACAGGGGCGAGCTCCTACAATGAGCAGTTCTTC.

The chain links TRBV5-4 to TRBJ2-1; D may be TRBD1 (5 bases). The germline V gene encodes CDR1 SGHNT and CDR2 YYREEE (reference sequence). V was pared by 2 bases and J by 9 bases, with 12 bases between. The CDR3 is 13 residues long. The CDR3 sequence is CASSFSRVGEQFF. The CDR3 DNA reads TGTGCCAGCAGCTTCAGCAGGGTTGGTGAGCAGTTCTTC.

There are many counts of this clonotype. V is TRBV7-2 and J is TRBJ2-7; D not resolved. Germline lookup yields CDR1 SGHTA and CDR2 FQGNSA. V was shortened by 3 bases and J by 7 bases, with 19 bases between the two germline ends. The CDR3 is 15 residues long. The CDR3 DNA sequence: TGTGCCAGCAGCTTGGAGCCGGCGATAGGAAGTGAGCAGTACGTC. This encodes CASSLEPAIGSEQYV.

This chain joins TRBV13 and TRBJ1-6; no clear D gene. The CDR3 totals 13 residues. Trimming pared 5 bases from V and 5 bases from J, leaving 7 bases between. Germline V CDR1 and CDR2: PRHDT, FYEKMQ (reference sequence). This CDR3 is CASSTRDNSPLHF. DNA for the CDR3: TGTGCCAGCAGCACTCGGGATAATTCACCCCTCCACTTT.

This clonotype was detected many times. This rearrangement joins TRBV11-2 to TRBJ2-4; D gene ambiguous. CDR1 and CDR2 from the germline V gene are SGHAT and FQNNGV. The CDR3 is 16 residues long. The V end was cut by 4 bases, the J end by 3 bases, with 16 bases between. The CDR3 loop reads CASSSIKDLGKNIQYF. CDR3 nucleotides: TGTGCCAGCAGCTCCATTAAAGACCTGGGCAAAAACATTCAGTACTTC.

This clonotype was counted ten times or more. The chain joins TRBV27 to TRBJ2-5; D is perhaps TRBD1 (6 bases). Trimming removed 6 bases at V and 5 bases at J, with 19 bases between. CDR1 and CDR2 (germline): MNHEY, SMNVEV (reference sequence). CDR3 length: 15 residues. CDR3 nucleotide sequence: TGTGCCAGCAGCCGAGCTAATCAAGGGGGTGAGACCCAGTACTTC. Encoded protein: CASSRANQGGETQYF.

This chain uses TRBV20-1 with TRBJ2-3; D gene uncertain. V was trimmed by 4 bases and J by 0 bases, leaving 14 bases between them. The germline CDR1 and CDR2 sequences are DFQATT and SNEGSKA (reference sequence). The CDR3 has 15 residues. The CDR3 DNA reads TGCAGTGCTAAGATAAAGCGTCTAAGCACAGATACGCAGTATTTT. Protein sequence: CSAKIKRLSTDTQYF.

This clonotype appeared a few times. V is TRBV2 and J is TRBJ2-1; D ambiguous. The CDR3 is made up of 16 amino acids. Trimming cost V 2 bases and J 0 bases, with 11 bases left between them. The germline V gene has CDR1 SNHLY and CDR2 FYNNEI. CDR3 nucleotides: TGTGCCAGCAGTGAACCCCCAGAGAGCTCCTACAATGAGCAGTTCTTC. Translating it yields CASSEPPESSYNEQFF.

The rearrangement joins TRBV27 to TRBJ1-1; TRBD1 is a possible D gene (6 bases). The CDR3 covers 15 residues. Germline-derived CDR1 and CDR2 are MNHEY and SMNVEV (reference sequence). Trimming took off 5 bases at V and 6 bases at J, with 19 bases between the two ends. Written as DNA, the CDR3 is TGTGCCAGCAGTCTAGGGGACAATTTCCCTTCTGAAGCTTTCTTT. Its translation: CASSLGDNFPSEAFF.

This clonotype was picked up a small number of times. CDR3 sequence reads: CSEVLREGQETQYF. CDR3 DNA sequence: TGCAGCGAAGTGTTACGGGAGGGGCAAGAGACCCAGTACTTC. The chain combines TRBV29-1 with TRBJ2-5; 8 bases line up with TRBD2. V dropped 7 bases and J dropped 2; count of bases not matched to a gene: 9. CDR3 length equals 14 residues. The germline V gene encodes CDR1 SQVTM and CDR2 ANQGSEA.

This clonotype was seen a handful of times. V gene TRBV6-1 combines with J gene TRBJ2-3; 8 bases are shared with TRBD2. Germline lookup yields CDR1 MNHNS and CDR2 SASEGT. The V gene end was trimmed by 8 bases and the J gene end by 0 bases; junction bases not matched to a gene: 7. The CDR3 extends over 15 amino acids. The CDR3 sequence: CASARAGVSTDTQYF. The CDR3 DNA sequence: TGTGCCAGCGCGAGAGCGGGGGTGAGCACAGATACGCAGTATTTT.

The chain has TRBV5-1 and TRBJ1-1; D might be TRBD1 (5 bases). In germline, CDR1 is SGHRS, CDR2 YFSETQ. This CDR3 comprises 14 residues. V shed 4 bases and J shed 4 bases, with 14 bases lying between them. Here the CDR3 reads CASSHAGPGTEAFF. As DNA, the CDR3 is TGCGCCAGCAGCCACGCGGGGCCGGGCACTGAAGCTTTCTTT.

The V gene is TRBV5-1, the J gene TRBJ1-1; tentatively, D is TRBD1 (6 bases). The V gene lost 5 bases and the J gene lost 1 base, with 15 bases spanning the gap. CDR1 is SGHRS, CDR2 YFSETQ, per germline. CDR3 length equals 15 residues. CDR3 in DNA: TGCGCCAGCAGTGGAGGAGGGGGACGGAACACTGAAGCTTTCTTT. This encodes CASSGGGGRNTEAFF.

The sample holds a few counts of this clonotype. The chain uses TRBV3-1 and TRBJ2-5, with D perhaps matching TRBD1 or TRBD2 (6 bases each). This CDR3 has 15 amino acids. CDR1 and CDR2 (germline): LGHDT, YNNKEL (reference sequence). V was clipped by 0 bases and J by 7 bases, with 15 bases between them. In DNA form, the CDR3 reads TGTGCCAGCAGCCAAGAAGGGGGGTCCCGGCCGACCCAGTACTTC. Amino acid sequence: CASSQEGGSRPTQYF.

V and J are TRBV20-1 and TRBJ2-1; a weak D match, TRBD2 (6 bases). V lost 2 bases and J lost 7, with 15 bases in between. The CDR3 consists of 14 residues. Germline CDR1 reads DFQATT; CDR2 reads SNEGSKA (reference sequence). In nucleotides, the CDR3 is TGCAGTGCTAGAAAATCGGGGGTAGCGAATGAGCAGTTCTTC. Translated, it gives CSARKSGVANEQFF.

This clonotype was recorded many times. The chain uses TRBV7-9 and TRBJ1-1; D gene unclear. Per the germline V gene, CDR1 is SEHNR and CDR2 is FQNEAQ (reference sequence). The V gene lost 3 bases and the J gene lost 4 bases, with 3 bases spanning the gap. The CDR3 covers 11 residues. CDR3 nucleotide sequence: TGTGCCAGCAGCTTGTCCACTGAAGCTTTCTTT. Translation gives CASSLSTEAFF.

V usage is TRBV29-1 and J usage is TRBJ2-1, with unresolved D. The ends were cut back, 6 bases at V and 2 bases at J, with 17 bases in the middle. Germline CDR1 SQVTM, CDR2 ANQGSEA. CDR3 length: 15 residues. This chain's CDR3 is CSVPQPSMAYNEQFF. CDR3 coding DNA: TGCAGCGTCCCCCAACCCTCGATGGCCTACAATGAGCAGTTCTTC.

The sample holds a few counts of this clonotype. The chain uses TRBV11-2 and TRBJ2-1; 12 bases line up with TRBD2. J gave up 7 bases and V 0 bases, and 4 bases lay outside the gene matches. Germline V lookup: CDR1 SGHAT, CDR2 FQNNGV. The CDR3 spans 16 residues. CDR3 bases: TGTGCCAGCAGCTTAGAGGCTAGCGGGGGGGCAAATGAGCAGTTCTTC. Translated: CASSLEASGGANEQFF.